These 32 T cell receptor beta chains originate from one sample sequenced in a study of blood T cell repertoires in COVID-19. The method was immunoSEQ multiplex PCR; TCRdb's version includes in-frame clones alone and lacks a portion of them. The sample contains roughly 290,000 clones, about nine tenths of which appear only once. Input material: PBMCs or T cells enriched from blood (not recorded which). These receptors all stem from a woman aged 35 to 49 who had recovered from COVID-19.

The V and J genes are TRBV7-2 and TRBJ2-3; 8 bases line up with TRBD1. Trimming removed 5 bases from V and 4 bases from J; junction bases left unmatched: 14. CDR3 length: 17 residues. Per the germline V gene, CDR1 is SGHTA and CDR2 is FQGNSA. CDR3 bases: TGTGCCAGCAGCCCTCAAGGTGGGACAGGAGGTGCAGATACGCAGTATTTT. Its translation: CASSPQGGTGGADTQYF. Filled out from reference TRBV7-2 and TRBJ2-3, the complete variable domain reads GAGVSQSPSNKVTEKGKDVELRCDPISGHTALYWYRQSLGQGLEFLIYFQGNSAPDKSGLPSDRFSAERTGGSVSTLTIQRTQQEDSAVYLCASSPQGGTGGADTQYFGPGTRLTVL.

This clone was detected only a few times. CDR3 loop: CASKSGTGNQPQHF. DNA of the CDR3: TGTGCCAGCAAAAGCGGGACAGGAAATCAGCCCCAGCATTTT. This chain connects TRBV6-5 to TRBJ1-5; the match to TRBD1 covers 8 bases. The CDR3 is 14 amino acids. Germline assignment: CDR1 MNHEY and CDR2 SVGAGI. V lost 7 bases, J lost 4 bases, and 6 bases stayed unmatched.

The chain combines TRBV7-2 with TRBJ2-7; D remains unclear. V was clipped by 2 bases and J by 0 bases, with 14 bases between them. Germline CDR1 reads SGHTA; CDR2 reads FQGNSA. The CDR3 is 16 residues long. The CDR3 DNA follows: TGTGCCAGCAGCTTAATGCTGGCGGAGAGCTCCTACGAGCAGTACTTC. This sequence encodes CASSLMLAESSYEQYF. The variable domain in full, completed from reference TRBV7-2 and TRBJ2-7, reads GAGVSQSPSNKVTEKGKDVELRCDPISGHTALYWYRQSLGQGLEFLIYFQGNSAPDKSGLPSDRFSAERTGGSVSTLTIQRTQQEDSAVYLCASSLMLAESSYEQYFGPGTRLTVT.

The rearrangement links TRBV18 to TRBJ2-1; the match to TRBD1 covers 7 bases. Germline CDR1 is KGHSH and CDR2 is LQKENI. CDR3 length: 15 amino acids. Trimming took 0 bases from V and 4 from J; bases not matched to a gene: 3. The CDR3 nucleotides read TGTGCCAGCTCACCACCGGGGGACAGTTACAATGAGCAGTTCTTC. Protein product: CASSPPGDSYNEQFF.

V gene TRBV9 combines with J gene TRBJ2-5; TRBD1 matches at 10 bases. J was trimmed by 5 bases and V by 3 bases; bases with no gene match: 7. Germline V gives CDR1 SGDLS, CDR2 YYNGEE. There are 15 residues in the CDR3. CDR3 sequence reads: CASSAGQGVWETQYF. The CDR3 bases are TGTGCCAGCAGCGCCGGACAGGGGGTCTGGGAGACCCAGTACTTC.

This chain connects TRBV24-1 to TRBJ1-5; no definite D call. The CDR3 runs 13 residues. The germline V gene encodes CDR1 KGHDR and CDR2 SFDVKD. V was shortened by 10 bases and J by 2 bases, with 11 bases between the two germline ends. CDR3 region: CATSAEGNQPQHF. The CDR3 DNA reads TGTGCCACGTCCGCCGAGGGCAATCAGCCCCAGCATTTT.

This chain uses TRBV19 with TRBJ2-4, with D perhaps matching TRBD2 (6 bases). CDR1 is LNHDA and CDR2 is SQIVND in the germline V gene (reference sequence). The CDR3 has 15 residues. The V gene lost 5 bases and the J gene lost 3 bases, with 14 bases spanning the gap. This CDR3 reads CASSPQGGGKNIQYF. The CDR3 DNA reads as TGTGCCAGTAGTCCCCAGGGAGGCGGCAAAAACATTCAGTACTTC.

CDR3 amino acids: CAISPENYGYTF. The DNA for the CDR3 is TGTGCCATCAGTCCCGAGAACTATGGCTACACCTTC. The gene calls are TRBV10-3 and TRBJ1-2; unclear D gene. Per germline, CDR1 ENHRY and CDR2 SYGVKD. The V and J ends lost 5 bases and 2 bases respectively, with 6 bases between them. This CDR3 has 12 amino acids.

This chain uses TRBV2 with TRBJ2-7; 8 nucleotides agree with TRBD2. V lost 6 bases and J lost 9; bases outside the gene matches: 16. The CDR3 runs 15 residues. The germline CDR1 and CDR2 sequences are SNHLY and FYNNEI. The CDR3 spells CASRVEGLAGYGQYF. CDR3 nucleotide sequence: TGTGCCAGCAGAGTAGAAGGATTAGCGGGGTATGGGCAGTACTTC.

The chain carries TRBV7-9 and TRBJ2-1, with 7 bases identical to TRBD2. CDR1 is SEHNR and CDR2 is FQNEAQ in the germline V gene (reference sequence). With V trimmed by 7 bases and J by 4 bases, 7 bases remained unmatched. This CDR3 spans 14 amino acids. The CDR3 loop reads CASTREGRYNEQFF. In nucleotides, the CDR3 is TGTGCCAGCACTAGGGAGGGACGGTACAATGAGCAGTTCTTC.

The chain carries TRBV7-2 and TRBJ2-5, with 8 bases fitting TRBD2. Unmatched junction bases numbered 9, after V lost 5 bases and J lost 4 bases. Germline lookup yields CDR1 SGHTA and CDR2 FQGNSA. The CDR3 totals 15 residues. Here the CDR3 reads CASSPRERERETQYF. CDR3 nucleotides: TGTGCCAGCAGCCCCCGAGAGCGGGAGCGAGAGACCCAGTACTTC.

The chain couples TRBV29-1 to TRBJ1-4; D not resolved. Germline V gives CDR1 SQVTM, CDR2 ANQGSEA. CDR3 length: 14 amino acids. V was shortened by 6 bases and J by 0 bases, with 11 bases between the two germline ends. The CDR3 sequence is CSVALQSTNEKLFF. The CDR3 bases are TGCAGCGTGGCCCTACAGTCAACTAATGAAAAACTGTTTTTT.

This chain links TRBV7-3 with TRBJ2-7; the match to TRBD1 covers 10 bases. The CDR3 contains 16 residues. Unmatched junction bases numbered 7, after V lost 2 bases and J lost 3 bases. Germline CDR1 SGHTA, CDR2 FQGTGA. Written as DNA, the CDR3 is TGTGCCAGCAGCTTAGGGATTGGGACAGGGGACTACGAGCAGTACTTC. Its translation: CASSLGIGTGDYEQYF.

This chain joins TRBV6-4 and TRBJ1-2; weak D call: TRBD1 (5 bases). Per the germline V gene, CDR1 is MRHNA and CDR2 is SNTAGT. Trimming removed 6 bases at V and 6 bases at J, with 8 bases between. The CDR3 extends over 11 amino acids. The CDR3 sequence is CASRSGHGYTF. The CDR3 DNA reads as TGTGCCAGCAGGTCAGGGCATGGCTACACCTTC.

V usage is TRBV4-2 and J usage is TRBJ2-1; D remains unclear. V was cut by 0 bases and J by 10 bases, with 7 bases left in between. Germline loops: CDR1 LGHNA, CDR2 YNFKEQ. The CDR3 totals 12 residues. The CDR3 sequence: CASSQEYQEQFF. The CDR3 DNA is TGTGCCAGCAGCCAAGAATATCAGGAGCAGTTCTTC.

The V and J genes are TRBV27 and TRBJ1-2; D possibly corresponds to TRBD1 (6 bases). Germline V gene sequence: CDR1 MNHEY, CDR2 SMNVEV (reference sequence). This CDR3 spans 14 amino acids. The V end lost 6 bases, the J end lost 6 bases, and 17 bases lay between the germline ends. The CDR3 DNA reads TGTGCCAGCAGCCCTTACAGGGCCTCCAATGGCTACACCTTC. This gives the protein CASSPYRASNGYTF.

The chain has TRBV24-1 and TRBJ1-2; D remains unclear. Germline values: CDR1 KGHDR, CDR2 SFDVKD. This CDR3 comprises 16 residues. V shed 5 bases and J shed 0 bases, with 15 bases lying between them. The CDR3 DNA is TGTGCCACCAGTGCCCCTTCGAGGGCTGCTAACTATGGCTACACCTTC. It encodes CATSAPSRAANYGYTF.

This chain connects TRBV19 to TRBJ1-1, with 7 bases fitting TRBD1. V lost 7 bases to trimming and J lost 8 bases; unmatched junction nucleotides: 10. The CDR3 length is 13 residues. Germline V CDR1 and CDR2: LNHDA, SQIVND (reference sequence). CDR3 sequence (DNA): TGTGCCAGTACTAACAGAGGGGGCGCGGAAGCTTTCTTT. This codes for CASTNRGGAEAFF.

The V and J genes are TRBV20-1 and TRBJ1-1, with a possible D match to TRBD1 (5 bases). Germline V gives CDR1 DFQATT, CDR2 SNEGSKA (reference sequence). This CDR3 spans 13 amino acids. Trimming removed 3 bases from V and 7 bases from J, with 15 bases in between. The CDR3 nucleotides are TGCAGTGCTAGTGGGGCAAGGGGCGGTGAAGCTTTCTTT. Its protein is CSASGARGGEAFF.

This chain links TRBV25-1 with TRBJ1-2; a possible D gene is TRBD1 (5 bases). Germline-derived CDR1 and CDR2 are MGHDK and SYGVNS. V was shortened by 5 bases and J by 5 bases, with 9 bases between the two germline ends. This CDR3 comprises 12 residues. Written as DNA, the CDR3 is TGTGCCAGCAGTAATAGGGGTTATGGCTACACCTTC. Protein product: CASSNRGYGYTF.

There are a few counts of this clone. The chain joins TRBV6-1 to TRBJ1-3; 8 bases map to TRBD1. The V gene end was trimmed by 4 bases and the J gene end by 1 base; junction bases not matched to a gene: 15. The CDR3 loop spans 19 amino acids. Germline V CDR1 and CDR2: MNHNS, SASEGT. The CDR3 region has the DNA TGTGCCAGCAGTGCGGTGCGGACAGGGATCCTGAGGTCTGGAAACACCATATATTTT. Its protein is CASSAVRTGILRSGNTIYF.

The genes are TRBV7-8 and TRBJ2-7; 12 bases match TRBD2. The V and J ends lost 4 bases and 5 bases, in that order; junction bases with no gene match: 9. Germline CDR1 SGHVS, CDR2 FQNEAQ. CDR3 length: 16 residues. The DNA for the CDR3 is TGTGCCAGCAGCTACCTAGCGGGGGGGCGGATCGACGAGCAGTACTTC. This encodes CASSYLAGGRIDEQYF.

This chain uses TRBV3-1 (or the pseudogene TRBV3-2) with TRBJ1-1; 7 nucleotides match TRBD1. Germline CDR1 LGHDT, CDR2 YNNKEL (reference sequence). CDR3 size: 16 residues. V shed 6 bases, J shed 2 bases, and the junction held 12 bases outside the gene matches. CDR3 protein: CASSFFYRGGNTEAFF. The CDR3 DNA is TGTGCCAGCAGTTTTTTTTACAGGGGTGGAAACACTGAAGCTTTCTTT.

The rearrangement links TRBV18 to TRBJ2-3; D not resolved. V lost 0 bases to trimming and J lost 1 base, with 8 bases between them. In germline, CDR1 is KGHSH, CDR2 LQKENI. The CDR3 runs 15 residues. CDR3 protein: CASSPPAHGTDTQYF. In DNA, the CDR3 is TGTGCCAGCTCACCACCGGCACACGGCACAGATACGCAGTATTTT.

This chain links TRBV10-3 with TRBJ2-7; D perhaps matches TRBD2 (6 bases). Between the trimmed V and J ends, which lost 10 bases and 1 base, there was a span of 14 bases. CDR3 size: 13 residues. Per germline, CDR1 ENHRY and CDR2 SYGVKD. The CDR3 loop reads CATRTIASYEQYF. As DNA, the CDR3 is TGTGCCACCCGGACTATAGCGTCCTACGAGCAGTACTTC.

V is TRBV9 and J is TRBJ2-5; 11 nucleotides match TRBD2. V lost 3 bases and J lost 4; bases outside the gene matches: 14. The germline V gene has CDR1 SGDLS and CDR2 YYNGEE. This CDR3 comprises 18 residues. The CDR3 loop is CASSAGPPLAGGSETQYF. CDR3 DNA: TGTGCCAGCAGCGCAGGCCCCCCCCTAGCGGGAGGTTCAGAGACCCAGTACTTC. The variable domain in full, with the rest retrieved from reference TRBV9 and TRBJ2-5, is DSGVTQTPKHLITATGQRVTLRCSPRSGDLSVYWYQQSLDQGLQFLIQYYNGEERAKGNILERFSAQQFPDLHSELNLSSLELGDSALYFCASSAGPPLAGGSETQYFGPGTRLLVL.

V is TRBV10-3 and J is TRBJ2-4; 8 bases line up with TRBD2. V was pared by 9 bases and J by 0 bases, with 16 bases of the junction left unmatched. The CDR3 spans 18 residues. Per the germline V gene, CDR1 is ENHRY and CDR2 is SYGVKD. CDR3 coding DNA: TGTGCCATGCCCTTGGCGGGGGGCACGGCGGAAGCCAAAAACATTCAGTACTTC. This gives the protein CAMPLAGGTAEAKNIQYF.

The chain recombines TRBV6-2 or TRBV6-3 with TRBJ2-5, with 9 bases lining up with TRBD1. V lost 6 bases and J lost 0; bases outside the gene matches: 8. CDR3 length: 16 residues. Germline assignment: CDR1 MNHEY and CDR2 SVGEGT. DNA of the CDR3: TGTGCCAGCAGCTATACAGGGGGCTCGTACCAAGAGACCCAGTACTTC. This gives the protein CASSYTGGSYQETQYF.

The chain combines TRBV10-1 with TRBJ1-2; the D is unclear. The CDR3 loop spans 12 amino acids. Trimming pared 4 bases from V and 4 bases from J, leaving 7 bases between. Per the germline V gene, CDR1 is WNHNN and CDR2 is SYGVQD (reference sequence). Here the CDR3 reads CASSAGSYGYTF. DNA for the CDR3: TGCGCCAGCAGTGCGGGGTCCTATGGCTACACCTTC.

The V call is TRBV10-3, the J call TRBJ2-7; D unclear. The CDR3 consists of 13 residues. Trimming cost V 3 bases and J 4 bases, with 10 bases left between them. Germline V gene sequence: CDR1 ENHRY, CDR2 SYGVKD. This CDR3 is CAISEDERYEQYF. The CDR3 region has the DNA TGTGCCATCAGTGAAGACGAGAGGTACGAGCAGTACTTC.

The chain carries TRBV7-9 and TRBJ2-7; 7 nucleotides align to TRBD1. V lost 6 bases to trimming and J lost 2 bases; unmatched junction nucleotides: 7. The CDR3 runs 14 residues. Germline V lookup: CDR1 SEHNR, CDR2 FQNEAQ (reference sequence). Here the CDR3 DNA reads TGTGCCAGCAGTAACACAGGGGACCCCTACGAGCAGTACTTC. This codes for CASSNTGDPYEQYF.

This clone was counted between two and nine times. The gene calls are TRBV5-6 and TRBJ2-2; 12 bases line up with TRBD2. CDR3 length: 19 residues. Trimming at V came to 4 bases and at J to 5 bases, leaving 15 bases not matched to a gene. Germline V gene data show CDR1 as SGHDT and CDR2 as YYEEEE. The CDR3 DNA reads as TGTGCCAGCAGCGGGACAGGGTGGACTAGCGGGAAGGGAACCGGGGAGCTGTTTTTT. Translation gives CASSGTGWTSGKGTGELFF.